This TCR beta chain was captured by sequencing in a study of blood T cell repertoires in COVID-19. From germline, CDR1 is LGHNA and CDR2 YNFKEQ. The CDR3 length is 15 residues. The V and J ends lost 0 bases and 1 base, in that order; junction bases with no gene match: 2. Authors' methods: Amplified reference gene primers provided the basis for estimating nucleated cell counts. Sequenced by immunoSEQ multiplex PCR; TCRdb stores in-frame clones only, minus some. That table supplies the V and J calls and clone size; D and trimming were determined from the DNA. The sample lists some 100,000 clones; around 80% were seen once.

Material: peripheral blood. The source is a man aged 45 to 65 with acute or convalescent COVID-19. The rearrangement links TRBV4-2 to TRBJ2-5, with 7 positions matching TRBD2. The DNA for the CDR3 is TGTGCCAGCAGCCAAGACCGACTAGCCCAAGAGACCCAGTACTTC. Translated: CASSQDRLAQETQYF.